The next 18 T cell receptor beta chains were all read from a single sample in a study of blood T cell repertoires in COVID-19. Method: immunoSEQ multiplex PCR; TCRdb's copy keeps in-frame clones and lacks some. The repertoire holds 270,000 or so clones, with approximately 84% as singletons. The sequenced sample consisted of PBMCs or T cells enriched from blood (not recorded which). The receptors were sampled from a man between 50 and 59 years old who had recovered from COVID-19.

The V call is TRBV6-5, the J call TRBJ2-7, with 8 bases matching TRBD1. The trim removed 4 bases at V and 3 bases at J, leaving 11 bases unmatched. CDR3 length equals 16 residues. Germline CDR1 MNHEY, CDR2 SVGAGI. The CDR3 nucleotides are TGTGCCAGCAGTTCGACCGGAGGGACAGGAATCTACGAGCAGTACTTC. It specifies CASSSTGGTGIYEQYF.

The chain links TRBV5-4 to TRBJ1-2, with TRBD1 as a possible D gene (6 bases). CDR1 is SGHNT, CDR2 YYREEE, per germline (reference sequence). Trimming shortened V by 5 bases and J by 5 bases, and 16 bases separated the two germline ends. The CDR3 has 14 residues. The CDR3 DNA sequence: TGTGCCAGCAGTTACACACAGGGCGGTTATGGCTACACCTTC. Translating it yields CASSYTQGGYGYTF.

J is TRBJ2-3 and V is TRBV7-3; 9 positions agree with TRBD2. CDR1 SGHTA and CDR2 FQGTGA come from the germline V gene. CDR3 length: 15 residues. The V and J ends lost 4 bases and 6 bases, in that order; junction bases with no gene match: 8. DNA of the CDR3: TGTGCCAGCAGCTCCCGACTAGCGGATGGGGATACGCAGTATTTT. Amino acid sequence: CASSSRLADGDTQYF.

The chain uses TRBV18 and TRBJ1-4; D gene unclear. The germline V and J ends were trimmed by 3 bases and 6 bases, with 11 bases remaining between them. CDR1 is KGHSH and CDR2 is LQKENI in the germline V gene. The CDR3 spans 14 residues. CDR3 bases: TGTGCCAGCTCACCGTGGGAGGAAGATGAAAAACTGTTTTTT. The encoded protein is CASSPWEEDEKLFF.

V usage is TRBV5-1 and J usage is TRBJ2-4, with D possibly matching TRBD2 (6 bases). V was cut by 0 bases and J by 1 base, with 11 bases left in between. In germline, CDR1 is SGHRS, CDR2 YFSETQ. This CDR3 has 16 amino acids. For the CDR3, the DNA is TGCGCCAGCAGCTTGGAGGCGGGAACGGCCAAAAACATTCAGTACTTC. It translates to CASSLEAGTAKNIQYF.

V is TRBV7-2 and J is TRBJ2-1, with 7 nucleotides matching TRBD2. The CDR3 is 11 residues long. CDR1 SGHTA and CDR2 FQGNSA come from the germline V gene. V was pared by 2 bases and J by 14 bases, with 3 bases of the junction left unmatched. The CDR3 here is CASSLKREEFF. CDR3 DNA: TGTGCCAGCAGCTTAAAGCGGGAAGAGTTCTTC.

To note about this clone: The sample contains more than one DNA sequence encoding this CDR3. The V gene is TRBV9, the J gene TRBJ2-1; 9 bases align to TRBD1. Germline V gene data show CDR1 as SGDLS and CDR2 as YYNGEE. V dropped 2 bases and J dropped 4; count of bases not matched to a gene: 4. The CDR3 runs 15 residues. The CDR3 DNA is TGTGCCAGCAGCGTCCAACAGGGGGCTTACAATGAGCAGTTCTTC. It encodes CASSVQQGAYNEQFF.

The chain couples TRBV4-2 to TRBJ1-2, with unresolved D. Looked up from germline, CDR1 is LGHNA and CDR2 is YNFKEQ. V was cut by 1 base and J by 2 bases, with 8 bases left in between. The CDR3 has 14 amino acids. CDR3 nucleotide sequence: TGTGCCAGCAGCCAAGTTGGTCAGAACTATGGCTACACCTTC. Translating gives CASSQVGQNYGYTF.

The chain is built from TRBV5-1 and TRBJ1-1; 7 bases map to TRBD1. The CDR3 sequence is 15 residues long. Germline V gene lookup returns CDR1 SGHRS and CDR2 YFSETQ. J gave up 6 bases and V 0 bases, and 8 bases lay outside the gene matches. CDR3 coding DNA: TGCGCCAGCAGCTTGGGACAGGGTTTTGCGGCTGAAGCTTTCTTT. This sequence encodes CASSLGQGFAAEAFF.

The chain employs TRBV5-6 and TRBJ1-5; D not certain. Trimming cost V 2 bases and J 1 base, with 7 bases left between them. From germline, CDR1 is SGHDT and CDR2 YYEEEE. The CDR3 is 14 residues long. CDR3 in DNA: TGTGCCAGCAGCTTTAAACGGAGCAATCAGCCCCAGCATTTT. This sequence encodes CASSFKRSNQPQHF. Full variable domain (missing parts from reference TRBV5-6 and TRBJ1-5): DAGVTQSPTHLIKTRGQQVTLRCSPKSGHDTVSWYQQALGQGPQFIFQYYEEEERQRGNFPDRFSGHQFPNYSSELNVNALLLGDSALYLCASSFKRSNQPQHFGDGTRLSIL.

The chain combines TRBV9 with TRBJ2-3; TRBD1 agrees at 10 bases. The length of the CDR3 is 16 residues. Germline CDR1 reads SGDLS; CDR2 reads YYNGEE. The V gene end was trimmed by 2 bases and the J gene end by 3 bases; junction bases not matched to a gene: 6. The CDR3 coding sequence is TGTGCCAGCAGCGTTGGACAGGGGGAGGGGACAGATACGCAGTATTTT. It specifies CASSVGQGEGTDTQYF.

This clone has a single count. The chain joins TRBV3-1 (or the pseudogene TRBV3-2) to TRBJ1-4, with D uncertain. Germline V gives CDR1 LGHDT, CDR2 YNNKEL (reference sequence). The CDR3 is made up of 11 amino acids. V dropped 4 bases and J dropped 7 bases, with 4 bases sitting between them. CDR3 loop: CASSRSEKLFF. CDR3 nucleotides: TGTGCCAGCAGCCGGAGTGAAAAACTGTTTTTT.

The CDR3 sequence: CASSLGDKSNQPQHF. In DNA form, the CDR3 reads TGCGCCAGCAGCTTGGGCGACAAGAGCAATCAGCCCCAGCATTTT. The chain uses TRBV5-1 and TRBJ1-5; no clear D gene. V lost 0 bases and J 1 base, leaving 8 bases between the germline ends. Looked up from germline, CDR1 is SGHRS and CDR2 is YFSETQ. The CDR3 covers 15 residues.

This clone was recorded only once. The chain carries TRBV28 and TRBJ2-2; D may be TRBD2 (6 bases). This CDR3 has 14 residues. Germline assignment: CDR1 MDHEN and CDR2 SYDVKM. V gave up 6 bases and J gave up 2 bases, with 10 bases separating them. The CDR3 sequence is CASSRDFNTGELFF. The CDR3 region has the DNA TGTGCCAGCAGCCGGGACTTTAACACCGGGGAGCTGTTTTTT.

V is TRBV11-3 and J is TRBJ2-1; TRBD2 aligns across 12 bases. The germline V gene encodes CDR1 SGHNT and CDR2 YENEEA. The CDR3 length is 17 residues. V shed 2 bases and J 4 bases; nucleotides not matched to a gene: 6. CDR3 DNA sequence: TGTGCCAGCAGCTTAAGGGCTAGCGGGAGGGCGTACAATGAGCAGTTCTTC. Protein: CASSLRASGRAYNEQFF.

The rearrangement joins TRBV3-1 (or the pseudogene TRBV3-2) to TRBJ2-5, with D perhaps TRBD1 (6 bases). V was cut by 3 bases and J by 2 bases, with 10 bases left in between. The CDR3 covers 14 residues. Germline CDR1 LGHDT, CDR2 YNNKEL (reference sequence). This CDR3 is CASSHGTRQETQYF. DNA of the CDR3: TGTGCCAGCAGCCACGGGACAAGACAAGAGACCCAGTACTTC.

This sequence joins TRBV7-8 and TRBJ2-5, with 7 nucleotides matching TRBD2. V lost 1 base, J lost 2 bases, and 10 bases stayed unmatched. CDR3 length: 17 amino acids. Germline values: CDR1 SGHVS, CDR2 FQNEAQ. The CDR3 coding sequence is TGTGCCAGCAGCTTAGTTGGGGGGGGGAGGCCTCAAGAGACCCAGTACTTC. Encoded protein: CASSLVGGGRPQETQYF.

The chain recombines TRBV5-4 with TRBJ2-3; 7 nucleotides match TRBD2. The CDR3 length is 15 residues. J gave up 2 bases and V 8 bases, and 11 bases lay outside the gene matches. Germline CDR1 reads SGHNT; CDR2 reads YYREEE (reference sequence). CDR3 loop: CASTRGVANTDTQYF. DNA for the CDR3: TGTGCCAGTACTCGGGGGGTAGCGAACACAGATACGCAGTATTTT. Looking up the rest from reference TRBV5-4 and TRBJ2-3 gives the full variable domain: ETGVTQSPTHLIKTRGQQVTLRCSSQSGHNTVSWYQQALGQGPQFIFQYYREEENGRGNFPPRFSGLQFPNYSSELNVNALELDDSALYLCASTRGVANTDTQYFGPGTRLTVL.